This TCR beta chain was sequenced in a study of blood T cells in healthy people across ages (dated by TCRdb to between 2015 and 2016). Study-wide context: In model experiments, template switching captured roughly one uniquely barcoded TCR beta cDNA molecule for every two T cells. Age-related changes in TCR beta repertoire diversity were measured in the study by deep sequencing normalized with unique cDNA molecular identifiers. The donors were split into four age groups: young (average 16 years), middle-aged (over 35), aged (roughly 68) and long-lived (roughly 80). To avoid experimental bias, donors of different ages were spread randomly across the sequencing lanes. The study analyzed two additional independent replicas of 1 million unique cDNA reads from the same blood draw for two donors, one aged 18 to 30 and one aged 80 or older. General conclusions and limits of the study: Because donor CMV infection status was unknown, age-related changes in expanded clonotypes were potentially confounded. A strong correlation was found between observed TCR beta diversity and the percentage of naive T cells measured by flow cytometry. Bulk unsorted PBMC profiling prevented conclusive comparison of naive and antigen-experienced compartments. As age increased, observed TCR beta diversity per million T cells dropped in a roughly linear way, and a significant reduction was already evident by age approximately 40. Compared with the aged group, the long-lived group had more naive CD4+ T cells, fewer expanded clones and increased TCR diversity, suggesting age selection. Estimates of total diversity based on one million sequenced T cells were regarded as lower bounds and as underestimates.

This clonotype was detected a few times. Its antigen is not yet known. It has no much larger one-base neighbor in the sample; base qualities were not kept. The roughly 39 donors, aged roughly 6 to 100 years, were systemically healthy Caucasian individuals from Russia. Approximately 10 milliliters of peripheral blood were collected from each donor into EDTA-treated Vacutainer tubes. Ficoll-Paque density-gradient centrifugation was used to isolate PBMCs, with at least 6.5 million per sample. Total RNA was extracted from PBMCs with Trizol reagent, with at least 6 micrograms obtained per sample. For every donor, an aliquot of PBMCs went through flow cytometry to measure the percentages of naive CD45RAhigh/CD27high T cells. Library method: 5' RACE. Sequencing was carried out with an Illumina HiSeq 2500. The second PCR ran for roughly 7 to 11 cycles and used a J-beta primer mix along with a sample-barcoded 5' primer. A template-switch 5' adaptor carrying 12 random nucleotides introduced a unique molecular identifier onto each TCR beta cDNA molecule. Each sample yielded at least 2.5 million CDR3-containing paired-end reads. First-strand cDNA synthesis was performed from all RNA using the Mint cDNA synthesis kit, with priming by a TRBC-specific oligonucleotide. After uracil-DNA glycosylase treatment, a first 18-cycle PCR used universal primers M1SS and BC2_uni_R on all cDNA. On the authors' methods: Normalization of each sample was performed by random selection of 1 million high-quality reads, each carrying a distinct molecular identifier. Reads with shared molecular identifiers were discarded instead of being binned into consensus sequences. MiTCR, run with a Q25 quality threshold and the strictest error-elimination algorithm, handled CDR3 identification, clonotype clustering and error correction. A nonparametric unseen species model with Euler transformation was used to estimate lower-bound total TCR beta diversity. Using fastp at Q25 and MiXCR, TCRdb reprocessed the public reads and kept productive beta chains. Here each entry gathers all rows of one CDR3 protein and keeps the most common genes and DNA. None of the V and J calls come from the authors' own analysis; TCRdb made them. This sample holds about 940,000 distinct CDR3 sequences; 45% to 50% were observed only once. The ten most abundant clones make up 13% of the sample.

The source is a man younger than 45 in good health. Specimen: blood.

The CDR3 region has the sequence CASRWTSGGYNEQFF. The DNA reads as follows: TGTGCCAGCAGATGGACTAGCGGGGGGTACAATGAGCAGTTCTTC. The sequence joins TRBV6-6 to TRBJ2-1; 14 bases in the junction line up with TRBD2. From the cysteine up to the phenylalanine, the CDR3 has a length of 15 residues. Here the CDR3 DNA is all that survives: 45 bases in frame from base 1. V is trimmed back by 6 bases and J by 4 bases, and the junction contains 2 bases that no gene match accounts for. In the germline V gene (reference sequence), CDR1 corresponds to MNHNY and CDR2 to SVGAGI.